This T cell receptor (beta chain) derives from a study of beta chain features in type 1 diabetes. Germline loops: CDR1 SGHTA, CDR2 FQGNSA. CDR3 length equals 14 residues. V lost 6 bases and J lost 5, with 16 bases in between. This clone was counted a few times. Expressed TCRB transcripts were sequenced because the isolated RNA had all been reverse transcribed beforehand. Measured with immunoSEQ multiplex PCR; TCRdb has only the in-frame clones, and not every one. The data show approximately 140,000 clones, with roughly 9.7% seen just once and nearly 0.65% held by the top ten. Sequencing was performed on central memory CD4+ T cells from blood. The chain has TRBV7-2 and TRBJ2-5; the D gene is possibly TRBD2 (6 bases). This sequence originates from a woman aged 35 to 49 in good health. The CDR3: CASRQRDFLETQYF. In DNA, the CDR3 is TGTGCCAGCAGACAACGGGACTTTTTGGAGACCCAGTACTTC.